The rows below give T cell receptor beta chains drawn from one sample of a study of Ad26.COV2.S vaccination and SARS-CoV-2 variants. The assay was immunoSEQ multiplex PCR, and TCRdb's table has in-frame clones only and misses some. Here the sample spans over 400,000 clones, 80% to 95% being singletons. The starting material was peripheral blood, obtained in a trial of Ad26.COV2.S vaccine versus placebo. The receptors shown here come from a person aged 18-60 years who received the Ad26.COV2.S COVID-19 vaccine or a placebo. Each CDR3 is given with its conserved first and last residue. The D gene is left open where the match is weak. The size entry is marked missing in some rows and otherwise reads once, few, many or a size class.

V gene	clone size	D gene	J gene	CDR3 protein	CDR3 DNA
TRBV7-2	.	TRBD1	TRBJ2-5	CASSPGTGQETQYF	TGTGCCAGCAGCCCCGGGACAGGCCAAGAGACCCAGTACTTC
TRBV18	once	.	TRBJ1-4	CASSRNLPGSGEKLFF	TGTGCCAGCTCACGAAACTTACCGGGATCGGGGGAAAAACTGTTTTTT
TRBV19	.	.	TRBJ2-7	CASSIRSRSYEQYF	TGTGCCAGTAGTATTCGCTCGCGTTCCTACGAGCAGTACTTC
TRBV6-1	.	.	TRBJ1-4	CASSDRQRPTNEKLFF	TGTGCCAGCAGTGACAGACAGCGACCAACTAATGAAAAACTGTTTTTT
TRBV15	.	TRBD1	TRBJ2-5	CATSAEAGGMRETQYF	TGTGCCACCAGCGCGGAGGCAGGGGGCATGAGGGAGACCCAGTACTTC
TRBV7-8	few	.	TRBJ2-7	CASSPLPLSSYEQYF	TGTGCCAGCAGCCCCCTACCACTGAGCTCCTACGAGCAGTACTTC
TRBV18	.	.	TRBJ1-5	CASYMKEADEALNNQPQHF	TGTGCCAGCTACATGAAAGAGGCGGACGAGGCTCTGAACAATCAGCCCCAGCATTTT
TRBV7-6	once	TRBD1	TRBJ1-4	CASSSWTGVNEKLFF	TGTGCCAGCAGCTCATGGACAGGGGTTAATGAAAAACTGTTTTTT
TRBV2	.	.	TRBJ2-5	CASSEFFDSRGETQYF	TGTGCCAGCAGTGAATTTTTCGACAGCCGGGGGGAGACCCAGTACTTC
TRBV7-9	.	TRBD1	TRBJ1-5	CASSLTGANQPQHF	TGTGCCAGCAGCTTGACAGGGGCAAATCAGCCCCAGCATTTT
TRBV27	.	.	TRBJ2-1	CASSFVGGNYNEQFF	TGTGCCAGCAGTTTCGTCGGGGGCAACTACAATGAGCAGTTCTTC
TRBV7-2	.	.	TRBJ2-3	CASSLLLGSTDTQYF	TGTGCCAGCAGCTTACTGCTCGGGAGCACAGATACGCAGTATTTT
TRBV5-6	.	.	TRBJ1-1	CASSLEGTEAFF	TGTGCCAGCAGCTTGGAAGGAACTGAAGCTTTCTTT
TRBV10-3	.	.	TRBJ2-5	CAISEHRADGETQYF	TGTGCCATCAGTGAACACAGGGCGGATGGGGAGACCCAGTACTTC
TRBV6-2/TRBV6-3	once	.	TRBJ2-1	CASSYSSGGLWYEQFF	TGTGCCAGCAGTTACTCGAGTGGGGGGCTCTGGTATGAGCAGTTCTTC
TRBV27	once	.	TRBJ1-6	CASSVQPPGTPLHF	TGTGCCAGCAGTGTCCAACCGCCAGGGACACCCCTCCACTTT
TRBV29-1	.	.	TRBJ1-1	CSVARGGMNTEAFF	TGCAGCGTTGCTAGGGGAGGCATGAACACTGAAGCTTTCTTT
TRBV5-1	.	.	TRBJ1-4	CASSIGGAATNEKLFF	TGCGCCAGCAGCATTGGGGGGGCGGCAACTAATGAAAAACTGTTTTTT
TRBV20-1	.	.	TRBJ2-7	CSASSRQAYEQYF	TGCAGTGCTAGTTCCCGTCAGGCCTACGAGCAGTACTTC
TRBV19	.	.	TRBJ2-3	CASRPTNADTQYF	TGTGCCAGTAGACCCACTAACGCAGATACGCAGTATTTT
TRBV19	once	.	TRBJ2-5	CASSITGTTQETQYF	TGTGCCAGTAGTATAACCGGGACCACCCAAGAGACCCAGTACTTC
TRBV19	.	TRBD1	TRBJ2-7	CASSFMGTGGEQYF	TGTGCCAGTTCATTTATGGGGACAGGGGGCGAGCAGTACTTC